This T cell receptor beta chain was obtained from a study of Ad26.COV2.S vaccination and SARS-CoV-2 variants. Study information: The donor was enrolled in the Ad26.COV2.S arm of the COV1001 trial. Notes on the study in general: Substantial breadth in spike-specific CD8+ and CD4+ T cell responses was reportedly seen after vaccination.

V was clipped by 5 bases and J by 1 base, with 8 bases between them. This CDR3 has 13 residues. The V gene's germline CDR1 is SGHTA and CDR2 FQGNSA. The table came from immunoSEQ multiplex PCR; TCRdb's copy has only in-frame clones and leaves some out. The repertoire consists of more than 300,000 clones, with roughly nine tenths occurring once and the leading ten covering around 6.4%. Turning to this clone: As yet, its antigen is unknown.

The treatment was: over 15 received Ad26.COV2.S at low or high dose, single or two shots; about 5 received placebo; per-sample allocation not given. The investigators took samples on day 63 after the first vaccine or placebo injection. Within Boston, the person who donated was an adult of 18-55 years. It was Wuhan-strain SARS-CoV-2 spike that the Ad26 vaccine vector expressed. Sample: peripheral blood, taken in a trial of Ad26.COV2.S vaccine versus placebo. The sequence was collected from a person between 18 and 60 years old who received the Ad26.COV2.S COVID-19 vaccine or a placebo. This chain uses TRBV7-2 with TRBJ1-1; D call uncertain. The CDR3, as DNA: TGTGCCAGCAGCAACATGGGGAACACTGAAGCTTTCTTT. Amino acids: CASSNMGNTEAFF.